Described below is a single T cell receptor (beta chain) sequence and its context. As yet, its antigen is unknown. The sample belongs to a study of OX40 agonist ivuxolimab in advanced cancers. About the research overall: Dose-escalation patients had hepatocellular carcinoma, melanoma, renal cell or head and neck cancer. From roughly 23 to 90 years was the age range, with a mean of about 56 years, and over 80% were male.

Findings and limits, study-wide: Antigen specificity remained undetermined for the expanded peripheral T cells. Averaged across samples, CD8+ T cells carried more expanded clones than CD4+ did.

The CDR3 is 14 residues long. V shed 2 bases, J shed 6 bases, and the junction held 4 bases outside the gene matches. Germline V CDR1 and CDR2: SGHRS, YFSETQ. TCRdb's copy holds only in-frame clones and misses some; the assay was immunoSEQ multiplex PCR. This sample has 80,000 or so clones, with over 85% found just once. The chain couples TRBV5-1 to TRBJ1-4, with 7 bases matching TRBD1. Material: CD4+ or CD8+ T cells sorted from blood, obtained in a trial of the OX40 agonist ivuxolimab. This clonotype was sampled from an adult with an advanced solid tumor such as melanoma, head and neck, liver or kidney cancer. The CDR3 here is CASSFGQVDEKLFF. Here the CDR3 DNA reads TGCGCCAGCAGCTTCGGACAGGTTGATGAAAAACTGTTTTTT.